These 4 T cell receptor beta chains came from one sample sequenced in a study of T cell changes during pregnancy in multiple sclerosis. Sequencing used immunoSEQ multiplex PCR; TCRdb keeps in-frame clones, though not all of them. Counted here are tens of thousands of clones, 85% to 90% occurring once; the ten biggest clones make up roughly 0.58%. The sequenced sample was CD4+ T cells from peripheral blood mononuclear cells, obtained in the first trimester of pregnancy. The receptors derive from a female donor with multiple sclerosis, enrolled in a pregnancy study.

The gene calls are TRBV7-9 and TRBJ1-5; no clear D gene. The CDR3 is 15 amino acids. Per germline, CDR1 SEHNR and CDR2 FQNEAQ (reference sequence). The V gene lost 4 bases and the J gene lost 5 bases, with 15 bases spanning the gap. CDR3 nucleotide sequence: TGTGCCAGCAGCTCGAAGACGACCCTAGATCAGCCCCAGCATTTT. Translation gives CASSSKTTLDQPQHF.

The CDR3 spells CSGGQGAGEKLFF. The CDR3 DNA is TGCAGCGGTGGTCAGGGGGCTGGAGAAAAACTGTTTTTT. V gene TRBV29-1 combines with J gene TRBJ1-4; TRBD1 agrees at 8 bases. The CDR3 extends over 13 amino acids. Trimming removed 7 bases from V and 8 bases from J; junction bases left unmatched: 9. Germline assignment: CDR1 SQVTM and CDR2 ANQGSEA.

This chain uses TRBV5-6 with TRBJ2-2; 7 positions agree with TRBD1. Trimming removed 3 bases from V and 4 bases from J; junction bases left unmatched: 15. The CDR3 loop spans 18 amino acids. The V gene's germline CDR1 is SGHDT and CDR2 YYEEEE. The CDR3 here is CASSSYRYDRESTGELFF. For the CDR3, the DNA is TGTGCCAGCAGCTCCTACCGTTATGACAGGGAGTCCACCGGGGAGCTGTTTTTT.

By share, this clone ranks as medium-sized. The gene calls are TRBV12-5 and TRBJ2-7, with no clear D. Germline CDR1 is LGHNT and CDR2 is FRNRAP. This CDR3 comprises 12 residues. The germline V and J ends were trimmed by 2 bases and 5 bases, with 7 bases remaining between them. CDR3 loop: CASGLTENEQYF. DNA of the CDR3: TGTGCTAGTGGTTTGACCGAGAACGAGCAGTACTTC.